Below are 28 T cell receptor beta chains sequenced from a single sample in a study of cytomegalovirus exposure and HLA in healthy donors. The PCR was carried out with 60 Vbeta primers and 13 Jbeta primers. The protocol was immunoSEQ multiplex PCR, while the TCRdb copy is restricted to in-frame clones and leaves out a portion. The data hold 100,000 to 150,000 clones, with under 85% observed a single time. The material sequenced was PBMCs. Receptor source: a woman aged 45-60 years in good health and CMV-seropositive.

V is TRBV5-1 and J is TRBJ1-6, with a possible D match to TRBD1 (5 bases). This CDR3 region has 15 residues. Trimming shortened V by 0 bases and J by 5 bases, and 9 bases separated the two germline ends. The germline V gene encodes CDR1 SGHRS and CDR2 YFSETQ. The CDR3 bases are TGCGCCAGCAGCTTGGCCCAGGGAAATAATTCACCCCTCCACTTT. Translated: CASSLAQGNNSPLHF.

This clone is labeled medium-sized. The rearrangement joins TRBV7-2 to TRBJ2-2; TRBD1 matches at 8 bases. The germline V gene has CDR1 SGHTA and CDR2 FQGNSA. The CDR3 totals 16 residues. Germline trimming cut 3 bases from V and 1 base from J; bases unmatched to any gene: 4. The CDR3 here is CASSFAGTGNTGELFF. The CDR3 DNA is TGTGCCAGCAGCTTCGCCGGGACAGGGAACACCGGGGAGCTGTTTTTT.

CDR3: CASSVDAGDGETQYF. The CDR3 nucleotides read TGTGCCAGCAGCGTAGACGCAGGGGACGGCGAGACCCAGTACTTC. This chain links TRBV9 with TRBJ2-5, with D possibly TRBD1 on 6 matching bases. CDR3 length equals 15 residues. Trimming stripped 0 bases from V and 5 bases from J, with 14 bases between. Per the germline V gene, CDR1 is SGDLS and CDR2 is YYNGEE.

Of note for this clone: The sample holds other DNA sequences that translate to the same CDR3. This sequence joins TRBV4-2 and TRBJ2-7, with 7 bases that match TRBD1. In germline, CDR1 is LGHNA, CDR2 YNFKEQ. CDR3 length: 16 amino acids. Trimming removed 0 bases from V and 3 bases from J; junction bases left unmatched: 8. The chain's CDR3 is CASSQDLSGGYYEQYF. The CDR3 DNA follows: TGTGCCAGCAGCCAAGATTTATCAGGGGGATACTACGAGCAGTACTTC.

V usage is TRBV9 and J usage is TRBJ2-1; D possibly corresponds to TRBD2 (7 bases). The CDR3 sequence is 15 residues long. CDR1 and CDR2 from the germline V gene are SGDLS and YYNGEE. The ends were cut back, 0 bases at V and 7 bases at J, with 14 bases in the middle. The CDR3 DNA reads as TGTGCCAGCAGCGTAGGGGGGGGGCCGCGGAATGAGCAGTTCTTC. Protein: CASSVGGGPRNEQFF.

CDR3: CATSTDTGGYEQYF. In DNA form, the CDR3 reads TGTGCCACCAGCACAGACACAGGGGGTTACGAGCAGTACTTC. The gene calls are TRBV15 and TRBJ2-7, with TRBD1 matching 8 bases. The germline V gene encodes CDR1 LNHNV and CDR2 YYDKDF (reference sequence). V dropped 4 bases and J dropped 4; count of bases not matched to a gene: 6. This CDR3 spans 14 amino acids.

The rearrangement links TRBV28 to TRBJ1-3; no clear D. The V gene lost 5 bases and the J gene lost 3 bases, with 17 bases spanning the gap. The CDR3 spans 16 residues. Germline V gives CDR1 MDHEN, CDR2 SYDVKM. The CDR3 loop reads CASSPPGLSSGNTIYF. DNA for the CDR3: TGTGCCAGCAGTCCTCCGGGGTTGTCGAGTGGAAACACCATATATTTT.

V and J are TRBV2 and TRBJ2-2, with D unclear. This CDR3 comprises 12 residues. V lost 5 bases to trimming and J lost 1 base, with 2 bases between them. The germline CDR1 and CDR2 sequences are SNHLY and FYNNEI. DNA for the CDR3: TGTGCCAGCAGTCAGAACACCGGGGAGCTGTTTTTT. Amino acids: CASSQNTGELFF.

The rearrangement uses TRBV7-9 and TRBJ1-5; 10 bases are a match to TRBD1. CDR1 and CDR2 from the germline V gene are SEHNR and FQNEAQ (reference sequence). V gave up 5 bases and J gave up 9 bases; unmatched junction bases: 7. The CDR3 is 14 residues long. The CDR3 is CASSQDRGHRPQHF. The DNA of the CDR3 is TGTGCCAGCAGCCAAGACAGGGGGCATCGGCCCCAGCATTTT. The full variable domain, rest sourced from reference TRBV7-9 and TRBJ1-5, is DTGVSQNPRHKITKRGQNVTFRCDPISEHNRLYWYRQTLGQGPEFLTYFQNEAQLEKSRLLSDRFSAERPKGSFSTLEIQRTEQGDSAMYLCASSQDRGHRPQHFGDGTRLSIL.

V gene TRBV19 combines with J gene TRBJ2-1; D not resolved. CDR1 LNHDA and CDR2 SQIVND come from the germline V gene (reference sequence). CDR3 size: 12 residues. Trimming cost V 3 bases and J 9 bases, with 9 bases left between them. In nucleotides, the CDR3 is TGTGCCAGTAGTATCCAGTCTGGTGAGCAGTTCTTC. As protein: CASSIQSGEQFF.

J is TRBJ1-5 and V is TRBV7-8, with TRBD1 identical over 9 bases. The CDR3 runs 17 residues. Trimming took 5 bases from V and 6 from J; bases not matched to a gene: 14. The germline V gene encodes CDR1 SGHVS and CDR2 FQNEAQ. The DNA for the CDR3 is TGTGCCAGCAGCCCAATTACAGGGGGCGGCTGGAGTCAGCCCCAGCATTTT. Protein: CASSPITGGGWSQPQHF.

The chain uses TRBV6-1 and TRBJ1-5, with D perhaps TRBD1 (5 bases). This CDR3 has 15 amino acids. The germline CDR1 and CDR2 sequences are MNHNS and SASEGT. The V and J ends lost 4 bases and 1 base respectively, with 11 bases between them. Written as DNA, the CDR3 is TGTGCCAGCAGTGTGGTGGGGGGAAGCAATCAGCCCCAGCATTTT. It specifies CASSVVGGSNQPQHF.

The CDR3 DNA reads TGTGCCAGCAGTTTGGGACAGGGGTTGAATGAGCAGTTCTTC. Protein: CASSLGQGLNEQFF. The chain couples TRBV2 to TRBJ2-1; 10 nucleotides line up with TRBD1. CDR1 and CDR2 (germline): SNHLY, FYNNEI. V lost 5 bases to trimming and J lost 7 bases; unmatched junction nucleotides: 5. This CDR3 has 14 residues.

V is TRBV2 and J is TRBJ2-7; 9 nucleotides line up with TRBD1. Germline V gene sequence: CDR1 SNHLY, CDR2 FYNNEI. The V segment lost 8 bases and the J segment 5 bases; nucleotides outside the gene matches: 10. The CDR3 is 14 amino acids. This CDR3 reads CASRVQGAGNEQYF. The CDR3 nucleotides read TGTGCCAGCCGAGTACAGGGGGCAGGAAACGAGCAGTACTTC.

The table lists this clone with a few counts. This sequence joins TRBV4-1 and TRBJ2-1; TRBD2 aligns across 13 bases. The J segment lost 1 base and the V segment lost 3 bases, leaving 6 bases of the junction unmatched. The CDR3 is 18 amino acids. Germline loops: CDR1 MGHRA, CDR2 YSYEKL. The CDR3 sequence: CASSHPGLAGDSYNEQFF. DNA of the CDR3: TGCGCCAGCAGCCATCCCGGACTAGCGGGGGATTCCTACAATGAGCAGTTCTTC.

This chain links TRBV28 with TRBJ1-1; weak D call: TRBD1 (6 bases). The CDR3 has 11 amino acids. Per germline, CDR1 MDHEN and CDR2 SYDVKM. The germline V and J ends were trimmed by 9 bases and 4 bases, with 9 bases remaining between them. CDR3 sequence reads: CASTGFTEAFF. In nucleotides, the CDR3 is TGTGCCAGTACAGGGTTCACTGAAGCTTTCTTT.

This chain connects TRBV4-2 to TRBJ2-5, with 13 bases identical to TRBD2. The ends lost 3 bases at V and 2 bases at J; junction bases unmatched: 0. This CDR3 is built from 15 residues. Germline V gene lookup returns CDR1 LGHNA and CDR2 YNFKEQ. CDR3 nucleotide sequence: TGTGCCAGCAGCCAGACTAGCGGGGGGCAAGAGACCCAGTACTTC. Translation gives CASSQTSGGQETQYF.

This chain uses TRBV6-1 with TRBJ1-5; TRBD1 matches at 8 bases. Germline lookup yields CDR1 MNHNS and CDR2 SASEGT. The V and J ends lost 6 bases and 5 bases, in that order; junction bases with no gene match: 6. The CDR3 loop spans 14 amino acids. The chain's CDR3 is CASRLTGVHQPQHF. The CDR3 region has the DNA TGTGCCAGCAGGTTGACAGGGGTTCATCAGCCCCAGCATTTT.

The chain recombines TRBV12-5 with TRBJ2-7, with D perhaps TRBD2 (5 bases). Looked up from germline, CDR1 is LGHNT and CDR2 is FRNRAP. CDR3 length: 19 amino acids. Trimming left V 7 bases short and J 3 bases short, with 31 bases between. The CDR3 region is CASVHSPRSGRLPLYEQYF. The CDR3, as DNA: TGTGCTAGTGTTCATTCCCCCCGAAGCGGCAGGTTACCCCTCTACGAGCAGTACTTC.

This chain uses TRBV9 with TRBJ1-6; a possible D gene is TRBD1 (5 bases). This CDR3 has 13 amino acids. Germline CDR1 reads SGDLS; CDR2 reads YYNGEE. V lost 4 bases and J 8 bases, leaving 10 bases between the germline ends. For the CDR3, the DNA is TGTGCCAGCAGCCAGGGTTTTGATTCACCCCTCCACTTT. Translation: CASSQGFDSPLHF. Based on the CDR3 plus reference TRBV9 and TRBJ1-6, the full variable domain is DSGVTQTPKHLITATGQRVTLRCSPRSGDLSVYWYQQSLDQGLQFLIQYYNGEERAKGNILERFSAQQFPDLHSELNLSSLELGDSALYFCASSQGFDSPLHFGNGTRLTVT.

The chain joins TRBV30 to TRBJ2-1; 7 positions match TRBD1. CDR1 is GTSNPN, CDR2 SVGIG, per germline (reference sequence). CDR3 size: 16 residues. V shed 0 bases and J 6 bases; nucleotides not matched to a gene: 11. CDR3: CAWSVPDRVPSNEQFF. CDR3 in DNA: TGTGCCTGGAGTGTACCTGACAGGGTCCCCAGCAATGAGCAGTTCTTC.

The chain carries TRBV5-1 and TRBJ2-6; TRBD1 matches 10 bases. The V gene end was trimmed by 4 bases and the J gene end by 0 bases; junction bases not matched to a gene: 1. This CDR3 comprises 16 residues. Germline values: CDR1 SGHRS, CDR2 YFSETQ. The CDR3 loop is CASSRTGGSGANVLTF. CDR3 DNA sequence: TGCGCCAGCAGCAGGACAGGGGGCTCTGGGGCCAACGTCCTGACTTTC. Full variable domain (missing parts from reference TRBV5-1 and TRBJ2-6): KAGVTQTPRYLIKTRGQQVTLSCSPISGHRSVSWYQQTPGQGLQFLFEYFSETQRNKGNFPGRFSGRQFSNSRSEMNVSTLELGDSALYLCASSRTGGSGANVLTFGAGSRLTVL.

The rearrangement uses TRBV9 and TRBJ1-1; D remains unclear. Germline V lookup: CDR1 SGDLS, CDR2 YYNGEE. There are 13 residues in the CDR3. V gave up 0 bases and J gave up 5 bases, with 8 bases separating them. The CDR3 region has the DNA TGTGCCAGCAGCGTAGCGTCGAGTACTGAAGCTTTCTTT. Translating gives CASSVASSTEAFF.

V gene TRBV14 combines with J gene TRBJ1-3; 8 nucleotides match TRBD1. The germline gives CDR1 SGHDN, CDR2 FVKESK. The CDR3 sequence is 20 residues long. Trimming cost V 4 bases and J 1 base; bases outside gene matches: 18. CDR3 protein: CASSPRIGQGLLASGNTIYF. For the CDR3, the DNA is TGTGCCAGCAGCCCAAGAATTGGACAGGGACTCTTAGCTTCTGGAAACACCATATATTTT.

V is TRBV7-6 and J is TRBJ2-7, with D possibly being TRBD1 (5 bases). Looked up from germline, CDR1 is SGHVS and CDR2 is FNYEAQ. The CDR3 extends over 13 amino acids. V was trimmed by 5 bases and J by 0 bases, leaving 8 bases between them. The CDR3 region has the DNA TGTGCCAGCAGCCATGACAGCTCCTACGAGCAGTACTTC. Translation gives CASSHDSSYEQYF.

V is TRBV7-2 and J is TRBJ2-5; D may be TRBD2 (6 bases). The V end was cut by 1 base, the J end by 6 bases, with 18 bases between. Germline CDR1 SGHTA, CDR2 FQGNSA. This CDR3 spans 16 amino acids. The CDR3 nucleotides read TGTGCCAGCAGCTTAGTTGGCGGGGTCAACGTTAAGACCCAGTACTTC. Protein: CASSLVGGVNVKTQYF.

The chain couples TRBV18 to TRBJ2-6; tentative D call: TRBD2 (5 bases). Germline V gives CDR1 KGHSH, CDR2 LQKENI. Between the trimmed V and J ends, which lost 3 bases and 0 bases, there was a span of 15 bases. CDR3 size: 18 residues. CDR3 sequence (DNA): TGTGCCAGCTCACCCCCCCAGCGGTTGAGCTCTGGGGCCAACGTCCTGACTTTC. Translating it yields CASSPPQRLSSGANVLTF.

The chain carries TRBV5-1 and TRBJ1-3, with D hard to call. Per germline, CDR1 SGHRS and CDR2 YFSETQ. V shed 0 bases and J shed 4 bases, with 11 bases lying between them. The CDR3 consists of 15 residues. The CDR3 protein is CASSLAANLGNTIYF. CDR3 DNA sequence: TGCGCCAGCAGCTTGGCCGCGAATCTAGGAAACACCATATATTTT.